One and the same sample provided the 27 T cell receptor beta chains below, sequenced in a study of graft-versus-host responses after intestinal transplantation. Clones were sequenced by immunoSEQ multiplex PCR, and TCRdb holds only the in-frame ones, with some missing. The sample consists of under 140,000 clones, around 93% of them appearing once. Their antigens remain unidentified. Sequencing was performed on unstimulated CD8+ T cells sorted from spleen or lymph node cells, taken before intestinal transplant. These receptors all come from a human donor who received an intestinal transplant.

V and J are TRBV27 and TRBJ2-5, with unresolved D. The CDR3 is made up of 13 amino acids. The germline V gene encodes CDR1 MNHEY and CDR2 SMNVEV (reference sequence). V was pared by 5 bases and J by 5 bases, with 12 bases between. The CDR3 sequence: CASSPNGWETQYF. CDR3 nucleotides: TGTGCCAGCAGTCCAAACGGGTGGGAGACCCAGTACTTC.

The gene calls are TRBV7-2 and TRBJ2-7; 7 bases map to TRBD2. The trim removed 0 bases at V and 0 bases at J, leaving 5 bases unmatched. Germline V CDR1 and CDR2: SGHTA, FQGNSA. The CDR3 loop spans 16 amino acids. CDR3 coding DNA: TGTGCCAGCAGCTTAGCGGGGGGAGGGCCCTCCTACGAGCAGTACTTC. Translating it yields CASSLAGGGPSYEQYF.

The genes are TRBV2 and TRBJ1-1; 7 nucleotides line up with TRBD1. CDR1 is SNHLY, CDR2 FYNNEI, per germline. V was clipped by 4 bases and J by 6 bases; unmatched bases: 5. There are 13 residues in the CDR3. CDR3 bases: TGTGCCAGCAGTGGACAGGGAGACGCTGAAGCTTTCTTT. It yields the protein CASSGQGDAEAFF.

J is TRBJ2-1 and V is TRBV4-1, with D perhaps matching TRBD1 (6 bases). Trimming took off 0 bases at V and 8 bases at J, with 14 bases between the two ends. The CDR3 sequence is 15 residues long. CDR1 is MGHRA and CDR2 is YSYEKL in the germline V gene. The DNA for the CDR3 is TGCGCCAGCAGCCAAGACTCCGGGAAGGGGGATGAGCAGTTCTTC. It encodes CASSQDSGKGDEQFF.

The rearrangement joins TRBV5-1 to TRBJ2-1, with D perhaps matching TRBD2 (6 bases). The germline V and J ends were trimmed by 4 bases and 0 bases, with 14 bases remaining between them. The CDR3 consists of 16 residues. The germline gives CDR1 SGHRS, CDR2 YFSETQ. DNA for the CDR3: TGCGCCAGCAGCGTCCGAGCGGGTTACTCCTACAATGAGCAGTTCTTC. Amino acid sequence: CASSVRAGYSYNEQFF.

V is TRBV19 and J is TRBJ1-5; D unclear. CDR3 length: 13 residues. Germline lookup yields CDR1 LNHDA and CDR2 SQIVND (reference sequence). Trimming cost V 4 bases and J 6 bases, with 10 bases left between them. The CDR3 loop is CASSTKVGQPQHF. The CDR3 DNA follows: TGTGCCAGTAGTACTAAAGTGGGTCAGCCCCAGCATTTT.

This chain links TRBV7-9 with TRBJ1-2, with 9 bases fitting TRBD1. With 7 bases clipped from V and 3 bases from J, the junction kept 6 bases outside the gene matches. In germline, CDR1 is SEHNR, CDR2 FQNEAQ (reference sequence). The CDR3 runs to 14 residues. CDR3 bases: TGTGCCAGCAAAATCACAGGGGGCGACTATGGCTACACCTTC. It specifies CASKITGGDYGYTF.

This sequence joins TRBV10-3 and TRBJ2-5, with TRBD2 matching over 7 bases. The CDR3 contains 16 residues. Germline V CDR1 and CDR2: ENHRY, SYGVKD. The V gene end was trimmed by 0 bases and the J gene end by 3 bases; junction bases not matched to a gene: 7. CDR3 in DNA: TGTGCCATCAGTGAGTCAAGGGCGGGGGTGGAAGAGACCCAGTACTTC. Residues: CAISESRAGVEETQYF.

The rearrangement uses TRBV11-1 and TRBJ2-3, with D hard to call. Trimming left V 2 bases short and J 6 bases short, with 12 bases between. The CDR3 contains 14 residues. Germline V lookup: CDR1 SGHAT, CDR2 FQDESV (reference sequence). Written as DNA, the CDR3 is TGTGCCAGCAGCTTATTGGAAGGTCGGGATACGCAGTATTTT. This sequence encodes CASSLLEGRDTQYF. Full variable domain (remainder filled in from reference TRBV11-1 and TRBJ2-3): EAEVAQSPRYKITEKSQAVAFWCDPISGHATLYWYRQILGQGPELLVQFQDESVVDDSQLPKDRFSAERLKGVDSTLKIQPAELGDSAMYLCASSLLEGRDTQYFGPGTRLTVL.

V gene TRBV6-6 combines with J gene TRBJ2-3; D is unresolved. CDR3 size: 13 residues. Per germline, CDR1 MNHNY and CDR2 SVGAGI (reference sequence). Trimming pared 6 bases from V and 0 bases from J, leaving 7 bases between. In DNA, the CDR3 is TGTGCCAGCAGCCCCTGGAGCACAGATACGCAGTATTTT. This gives the protein CASSPWSTDTQYF.

The CDR3 loop reads CASSATGRFTDTQYF. CDR3 coding DNA: TGTGCCAGCAGCGCGACAGGGAGATTTACAGATACGCAGTATTTT. This rearrangement joins TRBV9 to TRBJ2-3; TRBD1 matches at 7 bases. The V gene end was trimmed by 3 bases and the J gene end by 3 bases; junction bases not matched to a gene: 7. Germline V gene data show CDR1 as SGDLS and CDR2 as YYNGEE. CDR3 length equals 15 residues.

DNA for the CDR3: TGTGCCACCCTGGAGGACATCTATGGCTACACCTTC. As protein: CATLEDIYGYTF. The chain couples TRBV25-1 to TRBJ1-2; tentative D call: TRBD1 (5 bases). The CDR3 is 12 residues long. The V gene lost 10 bases and the J gene lost 4 bases, with 13 bases spanning the gap. Germline CDR1 reads MGHDK; CDR2 reads SYGVNS.

CDR3 bases: TGTGCCACCAGCAGAGAGGGCAGGGGGGGCTACGAGCAGTACTTC. This gives the protein CATSREGRGGYEQYF. The V call is TRBV15, the J call TRBJ2-7; D tentatively fits TRBD1 or TRBD2 (7 bases each). V was pared by 0 bases and J by 3 bases, with 12 bases between. Germline V gene sequence: CDR1 LNHNV, CDR2 YYDKDF (reference sequence). The CDR3 has 15 residues.

CDR3 nucleotides: TGCGCCAGCAGCCTGAAGGGTGGGGGCGACTATGGCTACACCTTC. As protein: CASSLKGGGDYGYTF. This chain links TRBV4-1 with TRBJ1-2; D possibly corresponds to TRBD1 (6 bases). V lost 4 bases and J 3 bases, leaving 15 bases between the germline ends. This CDR3 region has 15 residues. Germline CDR1 is MGHRA and CDR2 is YSYEKL.

The CDR3 region has the DNA TGTGCCAGCAGCCTTCGGACAGGGAGGGATGAGCAGTTCTTC. It yields the protein CASSLRTGRDEQFF. The chain has TRBV14 and TRBJ2-1, with D tentatively TRBD1 (8 bases). The CDR3 loop spans 14 amino acids. Trimming removed 4 bases from V and 8 bases from J, with 15 bases in between. Germline-derived CDR1 and CDR2 are SGHDN and FVKESK. Full variable domain (missing parts from reference TRBV14 and TRBJ2-1): EAGVTQFPSHSVIEKGQTVTLRCDPISGHDNLYWYRRVMGKEIKFLLHFVKESKQDESGMPNNRFLAERTGGTYSTLKVQPAELEDSGVYFCASSLRTGRDEQFFGPGTRLTVL.

V gene TRBV6-1 combines with J gene TRBJ2-7, with D perhaps matching TRBD1 or TRBD2 (5 bases each). In germline, CDR1 is MNHNS, CDR2 SASEGT. The CDR3 covers 14 residues. Trimming left V 5 bases short and J 5 bases short, with 16 bases between. This CDR3 is CASSTRGTMNEQYF. CDR3 coding DNA: TGTGCCAGCAGTACTCGAGGGACGATGAACGAGCAGTACTTC.

The chain combines TRBV2 with TRBJ2-2; TRBD2 agrees at 12 bases. Per germline, CDR1 SNHLY and CDR2 FYNNEI. CDR3 length: 15 residues. V lost 4 bases to trimming and J lost 5 bases; unmatched junction nucleotides: 2. The CDR3 DNA reads as TGTGCCAGCAGTGTGACTAGCGGGGGTACCGGGGAGCTGTTTTTT. This gives the protein CASSVTSGGTGELFF. Supplemented by reference TRBV2 and TRBJ2-2, the full variable domain reads EPEVTQTPSHQVTQMGQEVILRCVPISNHLYFYWYRQILGQKVEFLVSFYNNEISEKSEIFDDQFSVERPDGSNFTLKIRSTKLEDSAMYFCASSVTSGGTGELFFGEGSRLTVL.

Comments on this clone: Other DNA variants within this sample encode the same CDR3. V is TRBV19 and J is TRBJ2-7, with D hard to call. Trimming took off 3 bases at V and 2 bases at J, with 8 bases between the two ends. The CDR3 spans 13 residues. Per germline, CDR1 LNHDA and CDR2 SQIVND (reference sequence). The CDR3 DNA reads as TGTGCCAGTAGTATTGGGGTAGCCTACGAGCAGTACTTC. This sequence encodes CASSIGVAYEQYF.

This clone was seen only once. The chain carries TRBV6-1 and TRBJ1-1, with D maybe TRBD1 (5 bases). Germline CDR1 reads MNHNS; CDR2 reads SASEGT. The V end lost 3 bases, the J end lost 1 base, and 9 bases lay between the germline ends. CDR3 length: 14 amino acids. DNA for the CDR3: TGTGCCAGCAGTGAGGGGGTCCCGAACACTGAAGCTTTCTTT. Protein product: CASSEGVPNTEAFF.

The rearrangement joins TRBV7-6 to TRBJ2-7, with TRBD1 as a possible D gene (5 bases). CDR3 length: 12 amino acids. Germline V gene sequence: CDR1 SGHVS, CDR2 FNYEAQ. V gave up 4 bases and J gave up 7 bases, with 11 bases separating them. The CDR3 spells CASSSGFGEQYF. CDR3 nucleotides: TGTGCCAGCAGCTCAGGGTTCGGGGAGCAGTACTTC.

This chain connects TRBV5-1 to TRBJ2-7; the match to TRBD2 covers 9 bases. This CDR3 is 17 amino acids long. V shed 4 bases, J shed 6 bases, and the junction held 17 bases outside the gene matches. From germline, CDR1 is SGHRS and CDR2 YFSETQ. The CDR3 loop is CASSPGGAGGPAREQYF. The CDR3 region has the DNA TGCGCCAGCAGCCCTGGTGGTGCGGGAGGGCCGGCGCGCGAGCAGTACTTC.

The gene calls are TRBV7-2 and TRBJ2-1, with a tentative D call TRBD2 (5 bases). Per the germline V gene, CDR1 is SGHTA and CDR2 is FQGNSA. The CDR3 is 11 residues long. V shed 3 bases and J shed 9 bases, with 6 bases lying between them. CDR3 region: CASSFSGEQFF. DNA for the CDR3: TGTGCCAGCAGCTTCAGCGGTGAGCAGTTCTTC.

The rearrangement links TRBV19 to TRBJ2-2, with a tentative D call TRBD2 (6 bases). The CDR3 sequence is 14 residues long. V lost 8 bases to trimming and J lost 0 bases, with 10 bases between them. Germline V gives CDR1 LNHDA, CDR2 SQIVND (reference sequence). CDR3 loop: CASLSGPNTGELFF. As DNA, the CDR3 is TGTGCCAGTTTAAGCGGGCCGAACACCGGGGAGCTGTTTTTT.

The genes are TRBV10-1 and TRBJ1-1, with TRBD1 as a possible D gene (5 bases). Trimming removed 7 bases from V and 0 bases from J, with 12 bases in between. Germline V CDR1 and CDR2: WNHNN, SYGVQD (reference sequence). The CDR3 totals 14 residues. Written as DNA, the CDR3 is TGCGCCAGCAAAAAGGACATCATGAACACTGAAGCTTTCTTT. It codes for CASKKDIMNTEAFF.

This chain joins TRBV5-1 and TRBJ1-2; TRBD1 matches at 8 bases. Germline CDR1 and CDR2: SGHRS and YFSETQ. After removal of 0 bases from V and 4 bases from J, the junction contained 8 bases not matched to a gene. The CDR3 is 16 residues long. Written as DNA, the CDR3 is TGCGCCAGCAGCTTGGTGGGTGCAGGGGGCAGCTATGGCTACACCTTC. Its translation: CASSLVGAGGSYGYTF.

The chain couples TRBV4-1 to TRBJ1-2; 7 bases agree with TRBD1. With 0 bases clipped from V and 8 bases from J, the junction kept 12 bases outside the gene matches. Germline lookup yields CDR1 MGHRA and CDR2 YSYEKL. CDR3 size: 16 residues. The DNA of the CDR3 is TGCGCCAGCAGCCAAGAACAGGGGTCGTTATCTGAAGGCTACACCTTC. Translated, it gives CASSQEQGSLSEGYTF.

V is TRBV10-3 and J is TRBJ2-7; TRBD1 aligns across 7 bases. The CDR3 has 15 residues. The germline gives CDR1 ENHRY, CDR2 SYGVKD. With 0 bases clipped from V and 4 bases from J, the junction kept 6 bases outside the gene matches. The CDR3 here is CAISESTDRTYEQYF. As DNA, the CDR3 is TGTGCCATCAGTGAGTCGACGGACAGGACTTACGAGCAGTACTTC.